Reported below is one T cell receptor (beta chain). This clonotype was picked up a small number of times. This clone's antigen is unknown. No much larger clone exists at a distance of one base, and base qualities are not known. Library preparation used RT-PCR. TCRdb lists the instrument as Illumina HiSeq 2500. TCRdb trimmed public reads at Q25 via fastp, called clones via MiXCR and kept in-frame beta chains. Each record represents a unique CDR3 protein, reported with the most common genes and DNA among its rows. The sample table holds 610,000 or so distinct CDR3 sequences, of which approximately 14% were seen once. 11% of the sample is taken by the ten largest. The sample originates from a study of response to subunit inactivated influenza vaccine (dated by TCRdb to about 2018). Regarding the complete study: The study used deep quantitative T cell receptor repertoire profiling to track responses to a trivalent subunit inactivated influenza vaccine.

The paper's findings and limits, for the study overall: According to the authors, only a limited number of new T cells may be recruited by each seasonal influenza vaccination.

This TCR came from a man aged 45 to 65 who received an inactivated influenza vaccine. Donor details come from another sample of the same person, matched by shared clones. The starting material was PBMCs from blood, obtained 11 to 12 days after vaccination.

The DNA sequence reads TGTGCCAGCAGCCATAGGGGACTGGGAAAACTGTTTTTT. This yields the protein CASSHRGLGKLFF. The rearrangement joined TRBV3-1 to TRBJ1-4; TRBD1 is a weak D gene call, 5 bases matching. CDR1 and CDR2 are read off the germline V gene (reference sequence) as LGHDT and YNNKEL. The CDR3 spans 13 residues, from the cysteine through the phenylalanine. The sequence is cut down to CDR3 DNA, 39 bases in frame from base 1. V is reduced by 3 bases and J by 10 bases, leaving a spacing of 12 bases between them.